The present T cell receptor beta chain was sequenced within a study of CD8 T cells in Susac syndrome (dated by TCRdb to between 2017 and 2020). For the wider study: The study used repertoire sequencing to test whether antigen drove CD8+ T cell activation and differentiation in Susac syndrome. Study-level results and caveats: The number of individuals in the TCR sequencing and HLA analysis was recognized as being relatively small.

RNA was extracted using the RNeasy kit, and roughly 0.5 to 1 microgram was reverse transcribed with random hexamers. The immunoSEQ multiplex PCR assay, covering 54 Vbeta and 13 Jbeta segments, was used to amplify TCR beta CDR3 regions. PCR amplification bias was corrected using a synthetic template baseline for primer optimization and computational correction. The paper's data handling went like this. Reads were annotated to V, D and J genes according to IMGT and were analyzed with immunoSEQ Analyzer, with only productive sequences retained. Clonality was computed as one minus Shannon entropy normalized by log2 of the number of productive unique sequences. For each patient and control, public and private clones were evaluated within the 100 most prevalent clones. Clones were defined as Susac-specific when absent from the healthy and MS cohorts, from over 950 published viral clones and from other ImmuneACCESS disease sequences. TCRdb reprocessing: public reads trimmed at Q25 with fastp, clones called with MiXCR, in-frame beta chains kept. One record per CDR3 amino acid sequence lists the most common genes and DNA. TCRdb's processing, not the authors' own work, is the source of the V and J calls. The sample table contains 150,000 to 200,000 distinct CDR3 sequences; only one count was recorded for about 93% of them. The ten largest make up around 0.13% of the sample.

A word on this clonotype: Its antigen is unknown. Per-base qualities were not stored, and no clone one base away is much larger.

High-throughput TCR beta sequencing profiled peripheral blood CD8+ and CD4+ T cells from healthy donors, Susac syndrome patients and multiple sclerosis patients. Healthy donors were included as age- and sex-matched controls. CD8+ TEMRA cells were enriched by FACS, while bulk CD8+ and CD4+ T cells were purified by magnetic negative isolation. Blood was drawn into EDTA tubes, processed within 24 hours, and PBMCs were isolated by density gradient centrifugation. PBMCs intended for TCR sequencing were cryopreserved in liquid nitrogen and thawed later in a water bath at 37 degrees C. The sorted or isolated CD4+, CD8+ and CD8+ TEMRA cells had a purity of 90% or higher. The CDR3 sequence holds 14 residues, the cysteine and phenylalanine included. The sequence is cut down to CDR3 DNA, 42 bases in frame from base 1. Germline trimming: 4 bases from V, 1 base from J; junction bases outside gene matches: 3. The germline V gene (reference sequence) supplies CDR1 SGHNT and CDR2 YYREEE.

Sequenced sample: CD4+ T cells from PBMCs. The rearranged segments are TRBV5-4 and TRBJ1-1, with 8 bases aligning to TRBD1. This clonotype originated in a human donor in good health. Read as DNA, the sequence is TGTGCCAGCAGCCGAACAGGGGGGAACACTGAAGCTTTCTTT. Its translation is CASSRTGGNTEAFF. Extended through the reference TRBV5-4 and TRBJ1-1 proteins, this CDR3 yields the full variable domain: ETGVTQSPTHLIKTRGQQVTLRCSSQSGHNTVSWYQQALGQGPQFIFQYYREEENGRGNFPPRFSGLQFPNYSSELNVNALELDDSALYLCASSRTGGNTEAFFGQGTRLTVV.